This T cell receptor (beta chain) was sequenced during a study of identifying expanded T cells in peripheral blood. During the collection period, no donor immune events like infections were recorded. Measured with immunoSEQ multiplex PCR; TCRdb has only the in-frame clones, and not every one. Altogether approximately 100,000 clones are present, about 91% being singletons, with the ten largest covering about 4%. CDR1 ENHRY and CDR2 SYGVKD come from the germline V gene. V was shortened by 4 bases and J by 3 bases, with 7 bases between the two germline ends. The CDR3 loop spans 12 amino acids. The sample comprised blood. The TCR comes from a person aged 18 to 70 in good health. The rearrangement uses TRBV10-3 and TRBJ2-7; possibly TRBD2 for D (5 bases). The CDR3 DNA reads as TGTGCCATCAGTGGAGGGAACTACGAGCAGTACTTC. This encodes CAISGGNYEQYF.